The 5 T cell receptor beta chains below all came from one sample that was sequenced in a study of cytomegalovirus exposure and HLA in healthy donors. PCR primers comprised 60 Vbeta and 13 Jbeta primers. TCRdb keeps only in-frame clones here, not all; method: immunoSEQ multiplex PCR. The sample holds some 130,000 clones, 66% seen once. Material for sequencing was PBMCs. Receptor source: a human donor in good health.

The V call is TRBV2, the J call TRBJ2-7, with 12 bases matching TRBD2. Unmatched junction bases numbered 6, after V lost 6 bases and J lost 3 bases. Germline CDR1 reads SNHLY; CDR2 reads FYNNEI. The CDR3 has 15 residues. The CDR3 spells CASRLTSGSIYEQYF. The CDR3 DNA is TGTGCCAGCAGGCTGACTAGCGGGAGCATCTACGAGCAGTACTTC.

The chain employs TRBV15 and TRBJ2-7; 9 nucleotides align to TRBD2. J gave up 1 base and V 0 bases, and 4 bases lay outside the gene matches. The CDR3 is 16 residues long. Germline loops: CDR1 LNHNV, CDR2 YYDKDF (reference sequence). CDR3 DNA: TGTGCCACCAGCAGAGATCTACTAGCGGGTTCCTACGAGCAGTACTTC. Protein: CATSRDLLAGSYEQYF.

The chain is built from TRBV5-1 and TRBJ2-6, with TRBD1 matching 7 bases. Germline V gene data show CDR1 as SGHRS and CDR2 as YFSETQ. J lost 2 bases, V lost 4 bases, and 3 bases had no gene match. The CDR3 spans 15 residues. CDR3 DNA: TGCGCCAGCAGCCTAGACAGGGCTGGGGCCAACGTCCTGACTTTC. It codes for CASSLDRAGANVLTF. Based on the CDR3 plus reference TRBV5-1 and TRBJ2-6, the full variable domain is KAGVTQTPRYLIKTRGQQVTLSCSPISGHRSVSWYQQTPGQGLQFLFEYFSETQRNKGNFPGRFSGRQFSNSRSEMNVSTLELGDSALYLCASSLDRAGANVLTFGAGSRLTVL.

The chain uses TRBV19 and TRBJ1-3; the D is unclear. The V gene lost 7 bases and the J gene lost 3 bases, with 13 bases spanning the gap. Germline loops: CDR1 LNHDA, CDR2 SQIVND (reference sequence). The CDR3 is 14 residues long. In DNA form, the CDR3 reads TGTGCCAGTACGGGTCCTCCTCGTGGAAACACCATATATTTT. Residues: CASTGPPRGNTIYF.

V is TRBV29-1 and J is TRBJ2-7; TRBD1 might be the D (6 bases). This CDR3 spans 13 amino acids. In germline, CDR1 is SQVTM, CDR2 ANQGSEA. Deletions cut 4 bases from V and 2 bases from J, with 12 bases between. In nucleotides, the CDR3 is TGCAGCGTTGTTCCAGGGGCAGCCTACGAGCAGTACTTC. Translated, it gives CSVVPGAAYEQYF.